The source of this TCR beta chain is a study of regulatory T cells in long-lasting Graves disease (dated by TCRdb to the early 2020s). At the level of the whole study: Persistent Graves' disease was defined as antithyroid drug treatment for over 5 years with persistently positive TSH receptor autoantibodies. Persistent Graves' disease patients were compared with newly diagnosed Graves' disease patients by peripheral blood TCR sequencing and RNA sequencing. The study took place in China and was registered as a clinical trial. A total of about 35 samples underwent TCR sequencing, from about 13 patients with persistent Graves' disease and some 20 patients with newly diagnosed Graves' disease. Antithyroid drugs had been taken for around 9.8 years on average by persistent Graves' disease patients in the clinical cohort. Study-wide findings and limitations: Persistent patients shared more public clonotypes among themselves (under 3,000) than newly diagnosed patients did (nearly 1,000). Sequencing and analysis were limited to the TCR beta chain. Persistent disease showed preferential use of TRBV28, TRBJ1-2 and TRBJ2-5, whereas newly diagnosed disease favored TRBV20-1 and TRBJ2-1. As a limitation, the authors acknowledged that the small sample size may reduce accuracy. Compared with newly diagnosed patients, persistent Graves' disease patients had lower TCR Shannon entropy and fewer highly expanded clones, which suggests clonal expansion. The study examined only peripheral blood because the primary lesion, thyroid tissue, could not be accessed.

Library preparation employed multiplex PCR. TCRdb records Illumina HiSeq 4000 as the sequencer. CDR3 regions were amplified by Arm-PCR with iRepertoire HTBI primers to construct TCR beta libraries. Before sequencing, the PCR products underwent gel purification. As for the original processing: Gene usage analysis of CDR3 amino acid clonotypes used the approximately 62 TRBV and around 14 TRBJ segments found across samples. COPE and FqMerger were used to merge filtered high-quality paired reads into contigs. Contigs were aligned with BLAST to IMGT TRBV, TRBD and TRBJ reference genes, and CDR3 was defined per IMGT. Highly expanded clones were defined as clonotypes with a frequency above 0.1%. Repertoire diversity was measured by Shannon entropy, and V-J evenness by the Gini coefficient. Public clonotypes were defined as clonotypes shared by more than one individual. Through fastp at Q25 and MiXCR, TCRdb rebuilt clones from the public reads, retaining in-frame beta chains. Rows are combined by CDR3 protein, so each entry shows the most common genes and DNA. Here the V and J calls rest on TCRdb's processing, not on the authors' analysis. The sample has 650,000 to 850,000 distinct CDR3 sequences on record, 25% to 35% of them singletons. Jointly, the top ten make up 35% to 55% of the sample.

A few counts support this clonotype. The specificity of this receptor is unknown. Base qualities are not recorded, but no much larger clone differs from it by a single base. CDR1 SQVTM and CDR2 ANQGSEA were looked up in the germline V gene. The V end loses 5 bases and the J end loses 3 bases, and a stretch of 10 bases separates them. The CDR3, cysteine through phenylalanine, is 13 amino acids long. Left in the record is the CDR3 DNA by itself, 39 bases read in frame from the first base. The sample's time point label, in plain terms: persistent/refractory GD, antithyroid drugs over 5 years with positive TRAb. For both TCR sequencing and RNA sequencing, RNA was extracted from PBMCs using TRIzol. The diagnosis of Graves' disease followed American Thyroid Association guidelines. Patients were recruited from an endocrinology department in Xi'an, China. From each patient, approximately 9.9 milliliters of peripheral blood was collected into an EDTA anticoagulant tube. PBMCs were isolated by Ficoll Paque Plus density gradient separation without further T cell sorting. An Agilent 2100 Bioanalyzer and agarose gel were used to check RNA quality, and a NanoDrop 2000 was used to measure RNA concentration.

The material was peripheral blood mononuclear cells (PBMCs), obtained when the disease was refractory, from a patient treated with antithyroid drugs. This receptor was obtained from a female donor with Graves disease. The sequence joins TRBV29-1 to TRBJ2-2, and TRBD2 may be the D gene, going by 6 matching bases. CDR3 region: CSVRETDTGELFF. The nucleotide sequence reads TGCAGCGTTCGGGAGACAGACACCGGGGAGCTGTTTTTT.